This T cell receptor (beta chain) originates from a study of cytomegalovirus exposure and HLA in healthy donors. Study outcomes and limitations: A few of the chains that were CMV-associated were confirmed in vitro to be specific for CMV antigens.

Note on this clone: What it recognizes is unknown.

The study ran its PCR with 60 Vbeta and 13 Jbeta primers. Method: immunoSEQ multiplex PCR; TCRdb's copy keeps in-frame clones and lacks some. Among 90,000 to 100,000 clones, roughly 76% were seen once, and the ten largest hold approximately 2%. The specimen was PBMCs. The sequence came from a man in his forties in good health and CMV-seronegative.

As DNA, the CDR3 is TGTGCCAGCAGTTTAACTAGGTCCTACGAGCAGTACTTC. As protein: CASSLTRSYEQYF. The chain combines TRBV27 with TRBJ2-5, with D tentatively TRBD2 (5 bases). TRBJ2-7 matches the DNA end more closely, so the J call is doubtful. This CDR3 contains 13 residues. The germline gives CDR1 MNHEY, CDR2 SMNVEV (reference sequence).